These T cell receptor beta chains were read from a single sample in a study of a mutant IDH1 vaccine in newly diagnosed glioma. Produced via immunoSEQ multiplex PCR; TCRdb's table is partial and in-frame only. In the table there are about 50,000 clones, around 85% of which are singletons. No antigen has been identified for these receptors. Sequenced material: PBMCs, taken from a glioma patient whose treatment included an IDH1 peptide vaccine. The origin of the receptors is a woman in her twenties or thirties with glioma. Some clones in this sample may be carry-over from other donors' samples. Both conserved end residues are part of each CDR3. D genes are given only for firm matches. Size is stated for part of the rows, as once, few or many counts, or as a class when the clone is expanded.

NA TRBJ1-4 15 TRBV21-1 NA TGTGCCAGCAGCAAATGTGGGTCCGGGAGGGAAAAACTGTTTTTT CASSKCGSGREKLFF
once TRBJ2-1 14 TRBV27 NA TGTGCCAGCAGTTTATCCCTAACCTTCAATGAGCAGTTCTTC CASSLSLTFNEQFF
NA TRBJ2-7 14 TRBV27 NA TGTGCCAGCAGTGTTAGACCCTACGGCTACGAGCAGTACTTC CASSVRPYGYEQYF
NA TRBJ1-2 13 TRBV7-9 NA TGTGCCAGCAGCTTACTTCAGCACTATGGCTACACCTTC CASSLLQHYGYTF
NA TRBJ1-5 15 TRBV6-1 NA TGTGCCAGCACCCCACAGACCCGGAGCAATCAGCCCCAGCATTTT CASTPQTRSNQPQHF
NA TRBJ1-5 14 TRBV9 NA TGTGCCAGCAGCGGAACAAGTAGCAATCAGCCCCAGCATTTT CASSGTSSNQPQHF
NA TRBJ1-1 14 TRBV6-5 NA TGTGCCAGCCGTTCCACCGAGGGGGGCACTGAAGCTTTCTTT CASRSTEGGTEAFF
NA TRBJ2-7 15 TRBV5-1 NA TGCGCCAGCAGCCGGGTCAAGCGGAGCTCCTACGAGCAGTACTTC CASSRVKRSSYEQYF
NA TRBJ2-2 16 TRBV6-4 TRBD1 TGTGCCAGCAGCCGACAGGGGACGGTCGACACCGGGGAGCTGTTTTTT CASSRQGTVDTGELFF
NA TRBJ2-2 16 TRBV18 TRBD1 TGTGCCAGCTCCCTCCGGCGGACAGGGAACACCGGGGAGCTGTTTTTT CASSLRRTGNTGELFF
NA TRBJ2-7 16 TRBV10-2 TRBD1 TGCGCCAGCCTATCCCCCGGGACAGGGGTCCGCTACGAGCAGTACTTC CASLSPGTGVRYEQYF
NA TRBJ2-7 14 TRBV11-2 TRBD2 TGTGCCAGCAGCCTGACTAGCGGGAGGATTGAGCAGTACTTC CASSLTSGRIEQYF
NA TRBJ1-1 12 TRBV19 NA TGTGCCAGTAGTCCGAGGAACACTGAAGCTTTCTTT CASSPRNTEAFF
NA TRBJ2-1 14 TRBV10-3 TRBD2 TGTGCCATCAGTGAGTCAGGACTAGCGCTAAGTTTGTTCTTC CAISESGLALSLFF
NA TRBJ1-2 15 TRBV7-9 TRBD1 TGTGCCATTACTGGAGCCGGGACAGGGAGAGATGGCTACACCTTC CAITGAGTGRDGYTF
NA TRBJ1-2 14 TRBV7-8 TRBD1 TGTGCCAGCAGCACCCGGGACAGGGCGTATGGCTACACCTTC CASSTRDRAYGYTF
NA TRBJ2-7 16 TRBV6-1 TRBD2 TGTGCCAGCAGTGAGTCTACTAGCGGGAGGACCTACGAGCAGTACTTC CASSESTSGRTYEQYF
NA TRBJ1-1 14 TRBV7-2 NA TGTGCCAGCAGCTTGGGCCTCCAGTCGGCTGAAGCTTTCTTT CASSLGLQSAEAFF
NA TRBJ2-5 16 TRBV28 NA TGTGCCAGCAGTTTATTGGACGGGGGCCCCCAAGAGACCCAGTACTTC CASSLLDGGPQETQYF